These 23 T cell receptor beta chains were all obtained from the same sample, sequenced in a study of shared clonotypes between healthy human individuals. TCRdb keeps only in-frame clones here, not all; method: immunoSEQ multiplex PCR. Of more than 2 million clones listed, 85% to 95% are singletons. The sequenced sample was naive CD4+ T cells sorted from blood. Sample subset: CD45RA+ positively selected. All receptors come from a man between 18 and 29 years old in good health.

The CDR3 DNA follows: TGTGCCAGCAGCTTAGCGGACAGGGGAAAATCCTACGAGCAGTACTTC. It is translated as CASSLADRGKSYEQYF. This chain uses TRBV7-9 with TRBJ2-7; 9 positions match TRBD1. The J segment lost 1 base and the V segment lost 0 bases, leaving 4 bases of the junction unmatched. The germline V gene has CDR1 SEHNR and CDR2 FQNEAQ (reference sequence). This CDR3 is built from 16 residues.

J is TRBJ1-4 and V is TRBV10-3, with TRBD1 identical over 10 bases. The CDR3 is 14 residues long. Trimming cost V 4 bases and J 10 bases; bases outside gene matches: 6. CDR1 and CDR2 (germline): ENHRY, SYGVKD. The CDR3 loop reads CAISGDRGPGKLFF. The CDR3 nucleotides are TGTGCCATCAGTGGAGACAGGGGGCCGGGAAAACTGTTTTTT.

The chain employs TRBV7-2 and TRBJ1-5, with a tentative D call TRBD1 (6 bases). V lost 5 bases, J lost 1 base, and 15 bases lay in between. The CDR3 runs to 16 residues. Per germline, CDR1 SGHTA and CDR2 FQGNSA. CDR3 bases: TGTGCCAGCAGCCCCCAAACCGGACAGAGCAATCAGCCCCAGCATTTT. As protein: CASSPQTGQSNQPQHF.

This chain connects TRBV2 to TRBJ2-7; a weak D match, TRBD1 (6 bases). Germline V gene lookup returns CDR1 SNHLY and CDR2 FYNNEI. The CDR3 totals 16 residues. Trimming pared 6 bases from V and 6 bases from J, leaving 24 bases between. CDR3 nucleotides: TGTGCCAGCAGGGAGATGGGCAGGGGCGCCGGTATCGAGCAGTACTTC. This codes for CASREMGRGAGIEQYF.

The chain has TRBV7-9 and TRBJ2-7; 8 bases line up with TRBD1. This CDR3 has 15 residues. V was pared by 3 bases and J by 6 bases, with 10 bases of the junction left unmatched. Per the germline V gene, CDR1 is SEHNR and CDR2 is FQNEAQ (reference sequence). CDR3: CASSFSTGVAGEQYF. The CDR3 DNA sequence: TGTGCCAGCAGCTTCTCGACAGGGGTGGCGGGCGAGCAGTACTTC.

This chain joins TRBV5-4 and TRBJ2-1, with D possibly matching TRBD2 (6 bases). The CDR3 length is 16 residues. The germline gives CDR1 SGHNT, CDR2 YYREEE (reference sequence). The V end was cut by 4 bases, the J end by 7 bases, with 21 bases between. In nucleotides, the CDR3 is TGTGCCAGCAGCCTCCCTCCGGGGGTAGCTATAAATGAGCAGTTCTTC. It translates to CASSLPPGVAINEQFF.

The DNA for the CDR3 is TGTGCCAGTCGCGGCGGGACTACCAGCACAGATACGCAGTATTTT. Translating gives CASRGGTTSTDTQYF. V usage is TRBV19 and J usage is TRBJ2-3; 7 nucleotides line up with TRBD2. There are 15 residues in the CDR3. The germline CDR1 and CDR2 sequences are LNHDA and SQIVND (reference sequence). V was pared by 8 bases and J by 0 bases, with 8 bases of the junction left unmatched.

The V gene is TRBV6-6, the J gene TRBJ1-3; unclear D gene. CDR1 and CDR2 (germline): MNHNY, SVGAGI (reference sequence). V lost 0 bases to trimming and J lost 1 base, with 7 bases between them. This CDR3 contains 15 residues. CDR3 coding DNA: TGTGCCAGCAGTTACTCAGCTGTTTCTGGAAACACCATATATTTT. It yields the protein CASSYSAVSGNTIYF.

The chain joins TRBV4-1 to TRBJ2-7; the D gene is possibly TRBD2 (5 bases). CDR3 length: 12 amino acids. V lost 1 base to trimming and J lost 6 bases, with 7 bases between them. The germline gives CDR1 MGHRA, CDR2 YSYEKL. The CDR3 loop is CASSQVGSEQYF. CDR3 coding DNA: TGCGCCAGCAGCCAAGTAGGGAGCGAGCAGTACTTC.

The chain uses TRBV10-3 and TRBJ2-3; D gene uncertain. Per the germline V gene, CDR1 is ENHRY and CDR2 is SYGVKD. V lost 3 bases and J 0 bases, leaving 10 bases between the germline ends. This CDR3 region has 15 residues. CDR3 nucleotides: TGTGCCATCAGTGAAGGTCCCGCAAGCACAGATACGCAGTATTTT. Translated, it gives CAISEGPASTDTQYF.

Comment on this clone: Other DNA sequences in this sample translate to the same CDR3. The chain combines TRBV2 with TRBJ1-4, with D hard to call. This CDR3 is 13 amino acids long. V was shortened by 2 bases and J by 8 bases, with 9 bases between the two germline ends. Germline CDR1 SNHLY, CDR2 FYNNEI. In DNA form, the CDR3 reads TGTGCCAGCAGTGAATTGGGCGGGGAAAAACTGTTTTTT. Amino acids: CASSELGGEKLFF.

This sequence joins TRBV30 and TRBJ2-7, with a tentative D call TRBD2 (6 bases). Trimming removed 3 bases at V and 3 bases at J, with 12 bases between. The germline gives CDR1 GTSNPN, CDR2 SVGIG (reference sequence). CDR3 length equals 13 residues. CDR3 in amino acids: CAWSVTGDYEQYF. The CDR3 nucleotides read TGTGCCTGGAGCGTGACGGGAGACTACGAGCAGTACTTC.

This clone has just one count. The chain couples TRBV29-1 to TRBJ1-1, with no clear D. The CDR3 runs to 13 residues. The V gene's germline CDR1 is SQVTM and CDR2 ANQGSEA. V shed 6 bases and J shed 3 bases, with 14 bases lying between them. CDR3 loop: CSVRPSRDTEAFF. The CDR3 DNA reads TGCAGCGTCCGACCCAGTAGGGACACTGAAGCTTTCTTT.

The genes are TRBV5-6 and TRBJ1-2, with 9 bases lining up with TRBD1. The length of the CDR3 is 16 residues. The J segment lost 4 bases and the V segment lost 9 bases, leaving 16 bases of the junction unmatched. The germline gives CDR1 SGHDT, CDR2 YYEEEE. Here the CDR3 DNA reads TGTGCCACCACCGGACAGGGGAAACACCTTTCCTATGGCTACACCTTC. Translating gives CATTGQGKHLSYGYTF.

The rearrangement links TRBV10-3 to TRBJ1-1, with 8 bases lining up with TRBD1. CDR3 length: 17 residues. Germline V gene sequence: CDR1 ENHRY, CDR2 SYGVKD. The V and J ends lost 0 bases and 7 bases, in that order; junction bases with no gene match: 13. CDR3 protein: CAISESTNPLDRDEAFF. As DNA, the CDR3 is TGTGCCATCAGTGAGTCCACCAATCCCCTGGACAGGGATGAAGCTTTCTTT.

The chain joins TRBV6-5 to TRBJ1-6; 7 bases are a match to TRBD1. CDR3 size: 15 residues. Germline V gene data show CDR1 as MNHEY and CDR2 as SVGAGI. V shed 6 bases, J shed 6 bases, and the junction held 8 bases outside the gene matches. DNA of the CDR3: TGTGCCAGCAGCCCCAAGGACAGGACTAATTCACCCCTCCACTTT. Encoded protein: CASSPKDRTNSPLHF.

The genes are TRBV29-1 and TRBJ2-1; 9 bases are a match to TRBD1. V lost 6 bases, J lost 7 bases, and 7 bases stayed unmatched. Germline assignment: CDR1 SQVTM and CDR2 ANQGSEA. This CDR3 is built from 13 residues. The CDR3 loop is CSVTGGGNNEQFF. DNA of the CDR3: TGCAGCGTAACAGGGGGCGGAAATAATGAGCAGTTCTTC.

This chain uses TRBV5-1 with TRBJ2-2, with a tentative D call TRBD1 (6 bases). The CDR3 sequence is 15 residues long. The V end lost 5 bases, the J end lost 1 base, and 12 bases lay between the germline ends. Germline V gene sequence: CDR1 SGHRS, CDR2 YFSETQ. CDR3 sequence reads: CASSPPGQNTGELFF. CDR3 DNA sequence: TGCGCCAGCAGTCCTCCGGGACAGAACACCGGGGAGCTGTTTTTT. Complete variable domain (other parts from reference TRBV5-1 and TRBJ2-2): KAGVTQTPRYLIKTRGQQVTLSCSPISGHRSVSWYQQTPGQGLQFLFEYFSETQRNKGNFPGRFSGRQFSNSRSEMNVSTLELGDSALYLCASSPPGQNTGELFFGEGSRLTVL.

J is TRBJ1-6 and V is TRBV6-8; no firm D call. The germline V gene has CDR1 MNHGY and CDR2 SAAAGT. V shed 6 bases and J shed 4 bases, with 16 bases lying between them. This CDR3 is built from 16 residues. The CDR3 here is CASSLTDRAYNSPLHF. CDR3 sequence (DNA): TGTGCCAGCAGCTTGACCGACCGCGCGTATAATTCACCCCTCCACTTT.

The J gene is TRBJ2-2, the V gene TRBV5-6; 9 bases are shared with TRBD2. CDR3 length equals 14 residues. The V gene's germline CDR1 is SGHDT and CDR2 YYEEEE. J was trimmed by 6 bases and V by 2 bases; bases with no gene match: 2. CDR3 nucleotide sequence: TGTGCCAGCAGCTTCTCTAGCGGGGCCGGGGAGCTGTTTTTT. Its protein is CASSFSSGAGELFF.

The J gene is TRBJ1-6, the V gene TRBV5-6; no definite D call. V gave up 0 bases and J gave up 10 bases, with 8 bases separating them. The V gene's germline CDR1 is SGHDT and CDR2 YYEEEE. The CDR3 has 13 amino acids. In DNA, the CDR3 is TGTGCCAGCAGCTTGGTGGGCCAATCACCCCTCCACTTT. Translation gives CASSLVGQSPLHF.

The chain is built from TRBV10-3 and TRBJ1-2; 8 nucleotides line up with TRBD1. V lost 6 bases, J lost 8 bases, and 11 bases stayed unmatched. The CDR3 extends over 14 amino acids. Germline CDR1 is ENHRY and CDR2 is SYGVKD. The CDR3: CAISGTQGAEGYTF. CDR3 nucleotide sequence: TGTGCCATCAGCGGTACCCAGGGGGCAGAAGGCTACACCTTC.

The CDR3 region has the DNA TGTGCCAGCAGCTTAGGCCGGGAGGGGTTAACGGATACGCAGTATTTT. This encodes CASSLGREGLTDTQYF. This chain connects TRBV7-2 to TRBJ2-3, with 8 bases aligning to TRBD2. V lost 1 base, J lost 6 bases, and 9 bases stayed unmatched. In germline, CDR1 is SGHTA, CDR2 FQGNSA. This CDR3 has 16 residues.